This T cell receptor (beta chain) was captured in a study of persistence of HIV-infected CD4 T cells. Germline CDR1 and CDR2: SGHVS and FQNEAQ. CDR3 size: 16 residues. V lost 1 base and J lost 1, with 14 bases in between. Cells were stimulated with CMV-infected fibroblast lysates at 8 to 10 ug/mL. CD40L-negative CD69-negative CD45RO-high memory CD4+ T cells were sorted as populations depleted of antigen-responding cells. Comments on this clone: The target antigen is unknown.

This was the immunoSEQ version 4 assay in survey mode. Assay: immunoSEQ multiplex PCR; the TCRdb copy retains only in-frame clones and omits some. The table has 50,000 or so clones, more than 70% seen once. The sequence was collected from an adult man with HIV who was CMV-seropositive. The specimen comprised CD4+ T cells sorted from PBMCs after roughly 18-hour stimulation, sampled from a patient who received antiretroviral therapy. The chain combines TRBV7-8 with TRBJ2-7; a weak D match, TRBD2 (6 bases). CDR3 loop: CASSLGVGRVSYEQYF. CDR3 DNA sequence: TGTGCCAGCAGCTTAGGGGTCGGGAGAGTATCCTACGAGCAGTACTTC.